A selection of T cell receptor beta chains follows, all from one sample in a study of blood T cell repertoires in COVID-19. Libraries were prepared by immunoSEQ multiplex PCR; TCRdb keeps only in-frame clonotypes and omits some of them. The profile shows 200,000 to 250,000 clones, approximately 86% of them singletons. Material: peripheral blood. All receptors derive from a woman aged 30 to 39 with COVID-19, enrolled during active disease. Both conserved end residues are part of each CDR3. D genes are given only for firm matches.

CASRAGTGQRGYTF | TRBD1 | TRBJ1-2 | 14 | TRBV5-1
CASSSMTLARETQYF | TRBD2 | TRBJ2-5 | 15 | TRBV13
CASSQGTGGAFF | TRBD1 | TRBJ1-1 | 12 | TRBV14
CASSPLPGLGMGQPQHF | - | TRBJ1-5 | 17 | TRBV18
CASSLTSSRREDQYF | - | TRBJ2-4 | 15 | TRBV7-3
CAAARDRGTIGEKLFF | TRBD1 | TRBJ1-4 | 16 | TRBV28
CASSPLTGGFDEQYF | TRBD1 | TRBJ2-7 | 15 | TRBV3-1/TRBV3-2
CASKAGRPYRNTEAFF | - | TRBJ1-1 | 16 | TRBV19
CASSLGPTSGVQYF | - | TRBJ2-7 | 14 | TRBV7-2
CASSQDQGGQVYNEQFF | TRBD1 | TRBJ2-1 | 17 | TRBV4-2
CASSPRTGTRNNEQFF | TRBD2 | TRBJ2-1 | 16 | TRBV4-1
CASSLTTGYTDTQYF | TRBD1 | TRBJ2-3 | 15 | TRBV5-4
CASSLGDSLDTQYF | - | TRBJ2-3 | 14 | TRBV5-1
CAISESNGSNEQFF | - | TRBJ2-1 | 14 | TRBV10-3
CASSYPLQGADEQYF | TRBD1 | TRBJ2-7 | 15 | TRBV6-2/TRBV6-3
CASRKRQAIANYGYTF | - | TRBJ1-2 | 16 | TRBV5-1
CASSRDSEETQYF | - | TRBJ2-5 | 13 | TRBV11-1
CATWTGGIYGYTF | TRBD1 | TRBJ1-2 | 13 | TRBV10-2
CASSLGGEVTDTQYF | - | TRBJ2-3 | 15 | TRBV5-4
CASSESSNQPQHF | - | TRBJ1-5 | 13 | TRBV28
CASSWGSLTVTDTQYF | - | TRBJ2-3 | 16 | TRBV5-1
CASRSPDRVEQFF | TRBD1 | TRBJ2-1 | 13 | TRBV6-5
CASTGSPSYEQYF | - | TRBJ2-7 | 13 | TRBV9
CASSTIGGGNSPLHF | - | TRBJ1-6 | 15 | TRBV6-2/TRBV6-3
CASSLGLAGLSGANVLTF | TRBD2 | TRBJ2-6 | 18 | TRBV7-2
CASRLDPLRRDTQYF | - | TRBJ2-3 | 15 | TRBV19
CASSSRDFTYEQYF | - | TRBJ2-7 | 14 | TRBV6-5
CASSYEGWDTEAFF | - | TRBJ1-1 | 14 | TRBV6-2/TRBV6-3
CASSLYPGQGSGNTIYF | TRBD1 | TRBJ1-3 | 17 | TRBV28
CASSSSDSPNQPQHF | - | TRBJ1-5 | 15 | TRBV6-5
CASRLLGLTYEQYF | - | TRBJ2-7 | 14 | TRBV2
CASSRKLFF | - | TRBJ1-4 | 9 | TRBV25-1
CASRRTHSTDTQYF | - | TRBJ2-3 | 14 | TRBV5-6
CASRGSSEYTDTQYF | - | TRBJ2-3 | 15 | TRBV6-6
CASSFNRAGYTF | - | TRBJ1-2 | 12 | TRBV6-2/TRBV6-3
CASSSTGPGAAQHF | TRBD1 | TRBJ1-5 | 14 | TRBV5-1
CASSLWDRGNGANVLTF | TRBD1 | TRBJ2-6 | 17 | TRBV5-1
CASTIWREGGHGYTF | - | TRBJ1-2 | 15 | TRBV11-2
CASSLKGAGGARFYNEQFF | TRBD2 | TRBJ2-1 | 19 | TRBV27
CASSVVSSGDNEQFF | TRBD2 | TRBJ2-1 | 15 | TRBV9